What follows describes a single T cell receptor beta chain. Germline CDR1 and CDR2: MNHEY and SVGEGT. Trimming shortened V by 4 bases and J by 1 base, and 10 bases separated the two germline ends. The CDR3 runs 15 residues. Preparation of the TCRbeta library was carried out with unique molecular identifiers. One entry per CDR3 protein results from TCRdb running MiXCR on the PCR reads. The top ten hold 2% to 2.5% of the sample, which has some 300,000 distinct CDR3 sequences, 9% to 12% seen once. This sample is drawn from a study of T-cell reconstitution after alpha-beta-depleted transplantation in children.

The sample here was PBMCs from the stem cell graft donor, taken from the stem cell graft. The chain has TRBV6-2 or TRBV6-3 and TRBJ2-2; a weak D match, TRBD1 (6 bases). This receptor was taken from a human donor who donated a stem cell graft to a child with acute lymphoblastic leukemia. CDR3 loop: CASSFTGLNTGELFF. The CDR3 DNA sequence: TGTGCCAGCAGTTTTACAGGGTTGAACACCGGGGAGCTGTTTTTT.